This T cell receptor (beta chain) was identified in a study of identical twins. Study-wide results and caveats: Monozygotic twin pairs showed more out-of-frame TCR alpha sharing than models estimated.

TCRdb called the 5' RACE reads again in MiXCR, with one record for every CDR3 protein. The sample includes under 300,000 distinct CDR3 sequences, 6% to 7% seen only once; the top ten take 13% to 15%. V was cut by 6 bases and J by 4 bases, with 10 bases left in between. Germline V gene sequence: CDR1 MNHNS, CDR2 SASEGT. The CDR3 has 13 residues. In this sample, this clonotype turned up many times. Its antigen is unknown. This sample was also put to use in a study of T cells expressing NK-cell markers. That report adds: Dominant NKG2C+ clonotypes accounted for roughly 1.0-7.0% of CD8+ T cells in six or seven donors.

The V gene is TRBV6-1, the J gene TRBJ1-5; D is undetermined. The TCR comes from a woman between 18 and 29 years old in good health. Sequenced: CD8+ T cells sorted from blood. The CDR3 DNA follows: TGTGCCAGCAGACAGAGGCAGAATCAGCCCCAGCATTTT. Translating gives CASRQRQNQPQHF.